One sample yielded the 27 T cell receptor beta chains listed below, sequenced in a study of T-cell reconstitution after alpha-beta-depleted transplantation in children. Unique molecular identifiers were incorporated into the prepared TCRbeta library. TCRdb ran MiXCR on the PCR reads and lists one entry per CDR3 protein. The sample contains about 600,000 distinct CDR3 sequences, 23% of which appear only once. The sample was PBMCs, mostly from graft donor cells, taken 360 days after TCRalphabeta/CD19-depleted stem cell transplant. The receptors here all came from a boy under two years old who had a stem cell transplant for acute myeloid leukemia, so the T cells may come from the graft donor.

This clonotype was seen only a few times. The rearrangement links TRBV4-3 to TRBJ2-1; 8 nucleotides match TRBD2. Germline V gives CDR1 LGHNA, CDR2 YSLEER. The CDR3 is 14 residues long. The trim removed 9 bases at V and 5 bases at J, leaving 9 bases unmatched. In nucleotides, the CDR3 is TGCGCCAGTTCCGTTTGGCGGGGGGACAATGAGCAGTTCTTC. Translating it yields CASSVWRGDNEQFF.

Many counts were recorded for this clonotype. V is TRBV29-1 and J is TRBJ2-2; no clear D. Germline V gene sequence: CDR1 SQVTM, CDR2 ANQGSEA. The CDR3 is made up of 13 amino acids. Trimming took 7 bases from V and 0 from J, leaving 9 bases between them. Here the CDR3 reads CSAREANTGELFF. In DNA form, the CDR3 reads TGCAGCGCAAGGGAAGCGAACACCGGGGAGCTGTTTTTT.

This chain links TRBV4-3 with TRBJ2-5, with 8 bases identical to TRBD2. Trimming removed 3 bases from V and 1 base from J; junction bases left unmatched: 16. CDR1 is LGHNA, CDR2 YSLEER, per germline. This CDR3 contains 19 residues. CDR3 nucleotide sequence: TGCGCCAGCAGCCAGGGTTTTAGCGGGGCTATTTTCTCCCAAGAGACCCAGTACTTC. This codes for CASSQGFSGAIFSQETQYF.

In its sample, this clonotype was seen many times. This chain joins TRBV11-2 and TRBJ1-1; TRBD1 agrees at 11 bases. J gave up 6 bases and V 4 bases, and 1 base lay outside the gene matches. The CDR3 runs to 13 residues. In germline, CDR1 is SGHAT, CDR2 FQNNGV. CDR3 nucleotides: TGTGCCAGCAGCTCGGGACAGGGGGCTGAAGCTTTCTTT. Translated: CASSSGQGAEAFF.

J is TRBJ2-7 and V is TRBV10-3; 7 positions match TRBD1. Per the germline V gene, CDR1 is ENHRY and CDR2 is SYGVKD. This CDR3 has 14 amino acids. V trimming: 6 bases; J trimming: 7 bases; junction bases outside the gene matches: 12. DNA for the CDR3: TGTGCCATCAGACAGGGGCACCGGAATAAAGAGCAGTACTTC. Amino acid sequence: CAIRQGHRNKEQYF.

In this sample, this clonotype turned up a few times. The chain recombines TRBV24-1 with TRBJ2-1; 11 nucleotides align to TRBD2. Germline CDR1 KGHDR, CDR2 SFDVKD. Trimming removed 3 bases from V and 2 bases from J; junction bases left unmatched: 5. The CDR3 spans 17 residues. The chain's CDR3 is CATSDGQLAGAYNEQFF. The CDR3 coding sequence is TGTGCCACCAGTGATGGTCAACTAGCGGGGGCCTACAATGAGCAGTTCTTC.

This clonotype came up many times. The CDR3, as DNA: TGCAGCGTTGAAGTTCCGGGGGGGCCCCTGGATGAGCAGTTCTTC. It is translated as CSVEVPGGPLDEQFF. The chain is built from TRBV29-1 and TRBJ2-1; TRBD2 agrees at 8 bases. The CDR3 length is 15 residues. Germline CDR1 reads SQVTM; CDR2 reads ANQGSEA. The J segment lost 8 bases and the V segment lost 1 base, leaving 10 bases of the junction unmatched.

This clonotype has at least ten counts. J is TRBJ2-2 and V is TRBV6-5, with 8 bases aligning to TRBD1. The V segment lost 2 bases and the J segment 3 bases; nucleotides outside the gene matches: 8. This CDR3 spans 17 amino acids. Germline loops: CDR1 MNHEY, CDR2 SVGAGI. The CDR3 sequence: CASSYRSGTGDTGELFF. For the CDR3, the DNA is TGTGCCAGCAGTTACCGCTCCGGGACAGGAGACACCGGGGAGCTGTTTTTT.

In its sample, this clonotype was seen many times. The V call is TRBV28, the J call TRBJ1-1; D uncertain. The CDR3 has 13 residues. Germline values: CDR1 MDHEN, CDR2 SYDVKM. V was trimmed by 1 base and J by 5 bases, leaving 8 bases between them. The DNA for the CDR3 is TGTGCCAGCAGTTTATCCTGGTGGACTGAAGCTTTCTTT. As protein: CASSLSWWTEAFF.

This rearrangement joins TRBV20-1 to TRBJ2-7; a possible D gene is TRBD1 (5 bases). CDR3 length equals 15 residues. Germline loops: CDR1 DFQATT, CDR2 SNEGSKA (reference sequence). For the CDR3, the DNA is TGCTGTGGCAGGGCTCCGGGTCCTTTCTCCTACGAGCAGTACTTC. Translating gives CCGRAPGPFSYEQYF.

Of note for this clonotype: A read error may be the cause here, since a much bigger clone is one base away. This chain uses TRBV20-1 with TRBJ2-3; 8 bases match TRBD1. The CDR3 has 15 amino acids. Looked up from germline, CDR1 is DFQATT and CDR2 is SNEGSKA (reference sequence). The CDR3 region has the DNA TGCTGTGCTAGAGACAGGGGTAGGGTCGCAGATACGCAGTATTTT. Encoded protein: CCARDRGRVADTQYF.

In this sample, this clonotype turned up many times. The CDR3 DNA reads as TGTGCCAGCAGTTTGGTGGGACAGGGGAACACTGAAGCTTTCTTT. Its translation is CASSLVGQGNTEAFF. The gene calls are TRBV12-3 or TRBV12-4 and TRBJ1-1; 9 nucleotides match TRBD1. This CDR3 is built from 15 residues. The trim removed 3 bases at V and 1 base at J, leaving 3 bases unmatched.

This clonotype showed up just a few times. In DNA, the CDR3 is TGCAGTGCTTCTACCCCGACTAGTTCGTACAATGAGCAGTTCTTC. Translating it yields CSASTPTSSYNEQFF. The chain couples TRBV20-1 to TRBJ2-1, with D possibly matching TRBD2 (6 bases). The CDR3 runs 15 residues. V gave up 5 bases and J gave up 4 bases, with 18 bases separating them. Germline lookup yields CDR1 DFQATT and CDR2 SNEGSKA (reference sequence).

The table lists this clonotype with a few counts. This chain connects TRBV5-6 to TRBJ2-5, with D possibly matching TRBD1 (6 bases). Germline CDR1 is SGHDT and CDR2 is YYEEEE. The CDR3 spans 15 residues. V was clipped by 0 bases and J by 5 bases, with 14 bases between them. The CDR3 nucleotides read TGTGCCAGCAGCTTGGCGCTCAGGGGTTCGGAGACCCAGTACTTC. It yields the protein CASSLALRGSETQYF.

In this sample, this clonotype turned up a few times. V usage is TRBV6-1 and J usage is TRBJ2-6; TRBD1 matches 9 bases. The V gene's germline CDR1 is MNHNS and CDR2 SASEGT. CDR3 length: 17 amino acids. V gave up 6 bases and J gave up 2 bases; unmatched junction bases: 8. CDR3 sequence reads: CASRSDRGIAGANVLTF. The DNA for the CDR3 is TGTGCCAGCAGATCCGACAGGGGGATAGCTGGGGCCAACGTCCTGACTTTC.

This chain connects TRBV10-3 to TRBJ2-4, with D unresolved. The CDR3 contains 15 residues. Germline lookup yields CDR1 ENHRY and CDR2 SYGVKD. V lost 0 bases, J lost 3 bases, and 9 bases lay in between. The DNA for the CDR3 is TGTGCCATCAGTGAGTCGATTTCAAGCAAAAACATTCAGTACTTC. Translated: CAISESISSKNIQYF.

This clonotype was detected only a few times. V usage is TRBV20-1 and J usage is TRBJ2-7; D not resolved. Per germline, CDR1 DFQATT and CDR2 SNEGSKA (reference sequence). With 3 bases removed from V and 4 bases from J, the gap between germline ends came to 10 bases. CDR3 length: 12 residues. CDR3 in amino acids: CSASKRSYEQYF. The CDR3 nucleotides read TGCAGTGCTAGTAAGCGATCTTACGAGCAGTACTTC.

The chain carries TRBV15 and TRBJ1-2; 7 bases match TRBD1. This CDR3 spans 15 amino acids. Unmatched junction bases numbered 7, after V lost 0 bases and J lost 6 bases. Germline V gene data show CDR1 as LNHNV and CDR2 as YYDKDF (reference sequence). The CDR3 DNA reads as TGTGCCACCAGCAGAGACCTTGGACAGGCAAATGGCTACACCTTC. Encoded protein: CATSRDLGQANGYTF.

CDR3: CASSLEGHEQYF. The CDR3 region has the DNA TGTGCCAGCAGCTTAGAGGGTCACGAGCAGTACTTC. The chain has TRBV7-3 and TRBJ2-7, with D perhaps TRBD2 (5 bases). CDR1 is SGHTA and CDR2 is FQGTGA in the germline V gene. Trimming removed 2 bases at V and 5 bases at J, with 7 bases between. This CDR3 contains 12 residues. Complete variable domain (other parts from reference TRBV7-3 and TRBJ2-7): GAGVSQTPSNKVTEKGKYVELRCDPISGHTALYWYRQSLGQGPEFLIYFQGTGAADDSGLPNDRFFAVRPEGSVSTLKIQRTERGDSAVYLCASSLEGHEQYFGPGTRLTVT.

The CDR3 is CASSVHTTGIAGGQDEQFF. For the CDR3, the DNA is TGTGCCAGCAGCGTACACACGACCGGTATAGCGGGGGGGCAGGATGAGCAGTTCTTC. V is TRBV9 and J is TRBJ2-1; 11 bases are shared with TRBD2. The V gene's germline CDR1 is SGDLS and CDR2 YYNGEE. Germline trimming cut 1 base from V and 8 bases from J; bases unmatched to any gene: 17. The CDR3 contains 19 residues.

This clonotype was found many times. The chain combines TRBV7-2 with TRBJ2-5; D is undetermined. Germline lookup yields CDR1 SGHTA and CDR2 FQGNSA. The CDR3 totals 17 residues. The germline V and J ends were trimmed by 0 bases and 5 bases, with 19 bases remaining between them. CDR3 nucleotides: TGTGCCAGCAGCTTAGCGCGACGGCTGGCACCTCGGGAGACCCAGTACTTC. This translates into CASSLARRLAPRETQYF.

This clonotype appeared once. The chain employs TRBV2 and TRBJ2-3; no reliable D call. Looked up from germline, CDR1 is SNHLY and CDR2 is FYNNEI. This CDR3 is built from 14 residues. The V end lost 2 bases, the J end lost 0 bases, and 6 bases lay between the germline ends. The CDR3, as DNA: TGTGCCAGCAGTGAACGGGTTAGCACAGATACGCAGTATTTT. Translating gives CASSERVSTDTQYF.

The V gene is TRBV6-5, the J gene TRBJ2-5; D gene uncertain. This CDR3 contains 15 residues. V lost 4 bases and J 1 base, leaving 13 bases between the germline ends. Germline V gene lookup returns CDR1 MNHEY and CDR2 SVGAGI. CDR3 residues: CASSWGTIPQETQYF. The CDR3 DNA is TGTGCCAGCAGTTGGGGAACAATACCCCAAGAGACCCAGTACTTC.

This clonotype was counted a few times. V and J are TRBV25-1 and TRBJ2-3; 10 bases fit TRBD2. V lost 1 base and J lost 0; bases outside the gene matches: 7. Germline V CDR1 and CDR2: MGHDK, SYGVNS. This CDR3 is built from 18 residues. The CDR3 here is CASSELASGGPSTDTQYF. The CDR3, as DNA: TGTGCCAGCAGTGAATTGGCTAGCGGGGGCCCAAGCACAGATACGCAGTATTTT. The full variable domain, completed using reference TRBV25-1 and TRBJ2-3, is EADIYQTPRYLVIGTGKKITLECSQTMGHDKMYWYQQDPGMELHLIHYSYGVNSTEKGDLSSESTVSRIRTEHFPLTLESARPSHTSQYLCASSELASGGPSTDTQYFGPGTRLTVL.

This chain links TRBV7-9 with TRBJ1-2; no firm D call. Germline loops: CDR1 SEHNR, CDR2 FQNEAQ (reference sequence). V lost 1 base and J lost 4, with 16 bases in between. The CDR3 extends over 16 amino acids. DNA of the CDR3: TGTGCCAGCAGCTTAGAACTTATCGGGGATGGCTATGGCTACACCTTC. Translating gives CASSLELIGDGYGYTF.

This clonotype was counted a few times. V is TRBV20-1 and J is TRBJ1-5; a weak D match, TRBD1 (6 bases). This CDR3 is built from 15 residues. The germline V gene encodes CDR1 DFQATT and CDR2 SNEGSKA (reference sequence). V was trimmed by 1 base and J by 1 base, leaving 11 bases between them. The CDR3 DNA follows: TGCAGTGCTAGAGCTACAGGGTACAGCAATCAGCCCCAGCATTTT. The encoded protein is CSARATGYSNQPQHF.

This clonotype was recorded many times. V usage is TRBV12-3 or TRBV12-4 and J usage is TRBJ1-1, with a tentative D call TRBD1 (5 bases). Trimming removed 3 bases from V and 2 bases from J, with 13 bases in between. The CDR3 is made up of 15 amino acids. CDR3 in DNA: TGTGCCAGCAGTTTGTTTGCGGGGCATAACACTGAAGCTTTCTTT. Its protein product is CASSLFAGHNTEAFF.